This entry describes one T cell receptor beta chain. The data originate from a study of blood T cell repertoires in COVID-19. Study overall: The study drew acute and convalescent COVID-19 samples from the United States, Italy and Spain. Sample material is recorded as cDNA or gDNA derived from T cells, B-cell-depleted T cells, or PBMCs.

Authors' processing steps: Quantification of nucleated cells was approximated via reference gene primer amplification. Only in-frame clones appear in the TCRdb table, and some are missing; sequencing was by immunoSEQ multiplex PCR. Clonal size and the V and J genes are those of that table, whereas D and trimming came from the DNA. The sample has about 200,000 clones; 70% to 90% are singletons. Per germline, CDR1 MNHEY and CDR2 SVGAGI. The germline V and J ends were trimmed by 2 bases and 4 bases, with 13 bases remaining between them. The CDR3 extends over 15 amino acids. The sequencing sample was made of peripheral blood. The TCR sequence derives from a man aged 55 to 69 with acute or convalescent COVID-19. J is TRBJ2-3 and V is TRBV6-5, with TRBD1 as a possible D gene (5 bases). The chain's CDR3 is CASSYAPGFPDTQYF. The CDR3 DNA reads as TGTGCCAGCAGTTACGCCCCAGGGTTCCCAGATACGCAGTATTTT.